This entry features one T cell receptor (beta chain) sequence. Its specificity is unknown. This CDR3 contains 13 residues. The V end was cut by 7 bases, the J end by 6 bases, with 16 bases between. The germline V gene has CDR1 WSHSY and CDR2 SAAADI. This sample was included in a study of shared clonotypes between healthy human individuals. Study as a whole: The composition of the donors was a couple of women and a few men aged 18 to 49. Three plates were used per donor for CD4 naive, three for CD4 memory, two for CD8 naive and one for CD8 memory. Study-wide findings and caveats: On the whole, naive subsets had larger estimated richness than memory subsets had. There were few donors, and this limited the genetic and exposure-history diversity represented.

Naive CD8 cells comprised CD45RO-negative, CCR7-positively selected cells, excluding terminally differentiated effector memory CD45RA+ cells. The data were produced by immunoSEQ multiplex PCR, yet TCRdb's version contains in-frame clones alone and is incomplete. There are around 600,000 clones in the sample; 95% to 98% occur only once, and 0.3% lies in the top ten. The sequenced sample consisted of naive CD8+ T cells sorted from blood. This sequence was found in a man aged 25-40 years in good health. This chain uses TRBV10-2 with TRBJ2-7; D gene ambiguous. CDR3 coding DNA: TGCGCCAGCATTGACGGGCGGTCCCTCGAGCAGTACTTC. This encodes CASIDGRSLEQYF.